Listed below are T cell receptor beta chains from one sample, sequenced in a study of naive CD8 T cells in extremely preterm neonates. The protocol was immunoSEQ multiplex PCR, while the TCRdb copy is restricted to in-frame clones and leaves out a portion. The table has 5,500 to 7,500 clones, approximately 98% seen once; the top ten hold 1% to 1.5%. The sample was naive CD8+ T cells from blood. These receptors originate from a human donor in good health. The CDR3 runs from the conserved cysteine through the conserved F or W. Each record gives: D gene, clone size, V gene, J gene, CDR3 DNA, CDR3 protein. A D gene is named only where the DNA matches it firmly. The size entry is marked missing in some rows and otherwise reads once, few, many or a size class.

d_gene: NA
abundance: NA
v_gene: TRBV28
j_gene: TRBJ2-3
CDR3nt: TGTGCCAGCACCCCGAGAGTAGAAGATACGCAGTATTTT
CDR3aa: CASTPRVEDTQYF

d_gene: TRBD2
abundance: NA
v_gene: TRBV6-5
j_gene: TRBJ2-1
CDR3nt: TGTGCCAGCAGTCAATTTAGCGGGAGGAGAAATGAGCAGTTCTTC
CDR3aa: CASSQFSGRRNEQFF

d_gene: TRBD2
abundance: NA
v_gene: TRBV7-2
j_gene: TRBJ2-1
CDR3nt: TGTGCCAGCAGCTTAGCCCCTGGACTAGCGGGAGGTACTAACGGGAGCAATGAGCAGTTCTTC
CDR3aa: CASSLAPGLAGGTNGSNEQFF

d_gene: NA
abundance: few
v_gene: TRBV29-1
j_gene: TRBJ2-1
CDR3nt: TGCAGCGTTGAACGACAGTCGAATGAGCAGTTCTTC
CDR3aa: CSVERQSNEQFF

d_gene: TRBD1
abundance: NA
v_gene: TRBV5-4
j_gene: TRBJ2-7
CDR3nt: TGTGCCAGCAGCGATCGGACAGGGGGATACGAGCAGTACTTC
CDR3aa: CASSDRTGGYEQYF

d_gene: TRBD2
abundance: NA
v_gene: TRBV9
j_gene: TRBJ2-5
CDR3nt: TGTGCCAGCAGCGCCGGGACTAGCGGTAAAGAGACCCAGTACTTC
CDR3aa: CASSAGTSGKETQYF

d_gene: NA
abundance: NA
v_gene: TRBV7-9
j_gene: TRBJ2-7
CDR3nt: TGTGCCAGCAGCTTAACAGACAACTACGAGCAGTACTTC
CDR3aa: CASSLTDNYEQYF

d_gene: NA
abundance: few
v_gene: TRBV5-4
j_gene: TRBJ2-2
CDR3nt: TGTGCCAGCAGCTTGGTTAGCGGAACAGACACCGGGGAGCTGTTTTTT
CDR3aa: CASSLVSGTDTGELFF

d_gene: TRBD2
abundance: NA
v_gene: TRBV9
j_gene: TRBJ2-1
CDR3nt: TGTGCCAGCAGCGGGGAACCTGGGCTAGCGGACAATGAGCAGTTCTTC
CDR3aa: CASSGEPGLADNEQFF

d_gene: TRBD2
abundance: NA
v_gene: TRBV7-8
j_gene: TRBJ2-1
CDR3nt: TGTGCCAGCACTAGCGGGAGGGCCTACAATGAGCAGTTCTTC
CDR3aa: CASTSGRAYNEQFF

d_gene: NA
abundance: NA
v_gene: TRBV30
j_gene: TRBJ1-1
CDR3nt: TGTGCTTGGGGGGAGGGGCTGAACACTGAAGCTTTCTTT
CDR3aa: CAWGEGLNTEAFF

d_gene: TRBD1
abundance: NA
v_gene: TRBV7-2
j_gene: TRBJ1-2
CDR3nt: TGTGCCAGCAGCCAACCGCAGGGGGCTGGCTACACCTTC
CDR3aa: CASSQPQGAGYTF

d_gene: NA
abundance: NA
v_gene: TRBV9
j_gene: TRBJ1-2
CDR3nt: TGTGCCAGCAGCGTGGGAGGTGGCGGACCTTGGAACTATGGCTACACCTTC
CDR3aa: CASSVGGGGPWNYGYTF

d_gene: NA
abundance: NA
v_gene: TRBV28
j_gene: TRBJ1-5
CDR3nt: TGTGCCAGCAGCCGGGGGGGGAATAGCAATCAGCCCCAGCATTTT
CDR3aa: CASSRGGNSNQPQHF

d_gene: TRBD2
abundance: few
v_gene: TRBV28
j_gene: TRBJ2-7
CDR3nt: TGTGCCAGCAGTTTGGGAGGGGACGAGCAGTACTTC
CDR3aa: CASSLGGDEQYF

d_gene: NA
abundance: NA
v_gene: TRBV1
j_gene: TRBJ2-7
CDR3nt: TGCACCAGCAGCCAAGATCGCGTCGGGGGACTAGCGGGGAGGTCCTACGAGCAGTACTTC
CDR3aa: CTSSQDRVGGLAGRSYEQYF

d_gene: NA
abundance: NA
v_gene: TRBV6-1
j_gene: TRBJ1-2
CDR3nt: TGTGCCAGCAGTGCAGTCGGGGAGATCCATGGCTACACCTTC
CDR3aa: CASSAVGEIHGYTF